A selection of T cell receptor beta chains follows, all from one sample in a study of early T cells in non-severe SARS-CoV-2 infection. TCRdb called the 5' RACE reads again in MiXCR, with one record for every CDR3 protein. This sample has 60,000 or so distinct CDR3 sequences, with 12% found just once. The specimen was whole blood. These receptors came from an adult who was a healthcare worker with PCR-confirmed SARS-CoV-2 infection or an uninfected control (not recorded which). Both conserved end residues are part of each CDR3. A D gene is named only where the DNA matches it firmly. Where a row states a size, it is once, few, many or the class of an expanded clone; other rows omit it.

DNA: TGTGCCAGCAGCTTTGGCGGGGGTATGGAAGAGACCCAGTACTTC
CDR3: CASSFGGGMEETQYF
D: TRBD2
size: .
J: TRBJ2-5
V: TRBV7-2

DNA: TGTGCCAGCAGCGATAAAGCGGGTACGCAGTATTTT
CDR3: CASSDKAGTQYF
D: .
size: .
J: TRBJ2-3
V: TRBV9

DNA: TGTGCCAGCAGCTTACAGGAGACCGGGGAGCTGTTTTTT
CDR3: CASSLQETGELFF
D: .
size: many
J: TRBJ2-2
V: TRBV7-6

DNA: TGTGCCAGCAGCCAACGAGTGTTCGATACGCAGTATTTT
CDR3: CASSQRVFDTQYF
D: .
size: once
J: TRBJ2-3
V: TRBV3-1

DNA: TGTGCCAGCAGTTATTCCCCGTCCTACGAGCAGTACTTC
CDR3: CASSYSPSYEQYF
D: .
size: many
J: TRBJ2-7
V: TRBV6-5

DNA: TGTGCAACCACCGGAGCGGCGAGCAATCAGCCCCAGCATTTT
CDR3: CATTGAASNQPQHF
D: .
size: many
J: TRBJ1-5
V: TRBV19

DNA: TGTGCCAGCAGTTTATCCCCCTGGGGGACAGGGGGCGGGGATGAGCAGTTCTTC
CDR3: CASSLSPWGTGGGDEQFF
D: TRBD1
size: many
J: TRBJ2-1
V: TRBV27

DNA: TGTGCCAGCAGCCCCCGGGGTGCTAGCGGGACGTTTTACGAGCAGTACTTC
CDR3: CASSPRGASGTFYEQYF
D: .
size: few
J: TRBJ2-7
V: TRBV21-1

DNA: TGTGCCATCAGAGACCCAAGGACCCCTGAAGCTTTCTTT
CDR3: CAIRDPRTPEAFF
D: .
size: few
J: TRBJ1-1
V: TRBV10-3

DNA: TGCAGCGTGACACAGGGGCGTGTGAACACTGAAGCTTTCTTT
CDR3: CSVTQGRVNTEAFF
D: TRBD1
size: many
J: TRBJ1-1
V: TRBV29-1

DNA: TGCAGTGCTAGGGACAGGTGGCTCTATGGCTACACCTTC
CDR3: CSARDRWLYGYTF
D: TRBD1
size: many
J: TRBJ1-2
V: TRBV20-1

DNA: TGTGCCAGCAGCCCGTCCGGGACAATTCTCAAGGATACGCAGTATTTT
CDR3: CASSPSGTILKDTQYF
D: .
size: many
J: TRBJ2-3
V: TRBV7-9

DNA: TGCGCCAGCAGCCCCTTTTCGGGGCCTCCCTCAGGGGCCCAGTACTTC
CDR3: CASSPFSGPPSGAQYF
D: .
size: .
J: TRBJ2-5
V: TRBV4-1

DNA: TGTGCCAGCTCACCAAGGACAGGGATGGATTCACCCCTCCACTTT
CDR3: CASSPRTGMDSPLHF
D: TRBD1
size: .
J: TRBJ1-6
V: TRBV18

DNA: TGCGCCACCGGAGGAGGCACCGGGGAGCTGTTTTTT
CDR3: CATGGGTGELFF
D: .
size: .
J: TRBJ2-2
V: TRBV10-1

DNA: TGCAGTGCTCCTGACAGGAACTCTGGAAACACCATATATTTT
CDR3: CSAPDRNSGNTIYF
D: .
size: .
J: TRBJ1-3
V: TRBV20-1

DNA: TGTGCCACCAGTACGGGGCCGCATCAGCCCCGGCATTTT
CDR3: CATSTGPHQPRHF
D: .
size: .
J: TRBJ1-5
V: TRBV24-1

DNA: TGTGCCAGCAGTTTATCTGGGGGTAATAATGGCTACACCTTC
CDR3: CASSLSGGNNGYTF
D: .
size: few
J: TRBJ1-2
V: TRBV27

DNA: TGTGCCAGCGGAGGGAGTCATAATTCACCCCTCCACTTT
CDR3: CASGGSHNSPLHF
D: .
size: few
J: TRBJ1-6
V: TRBV6-5

DNA: TGTGCCAGCAGCCCCCACGGGGGCAGGTCCAATCAGCCCCAGCATTTT
CDR3: CASSPHGGRSNQPQHF
D: .
size: many
J: TRBJ1-5
V: TRBV7-2

DNA: TGTGCCAGCAGCTTAGGCGGTTCGGCAGGCCCTAGAGGAACCAAAAACATTCAGTACTTC
CDR3: CASSLGGSAGPRGTKNIQYF
D: .
size: many
J: TRBJ2-4
V: TRBV7-9

DNA: TGTGCCATCAGTGCCGGCGCGAACACCGGGGAGCTGTTTTTT
CDR3: CAISAGANTGELFF
D: .
size: many
J: TRBJ2-2
V: TRBV10-3

DNA: TGCAGTGCTAGTCTAGCGGGCCCGAACACCGGGGAGCTGTTTTTT
CDR3: CSASLAGPNTGELFF
D: TRBD2
size: .
J: TRBJ2-2
V: TRBV20-1

DNA: TGTGCCAGCGGACAGGAGCGGAGCACAGATACGCAGTATTTT
CDR3: CASGQERSTDTQYF
D: TRBD1
size: few
J: TRBJ2-3
V: TRBV9